This TCR beta chain was sequenced for a study of beta chain features in type 1 diabetes. The isolated RNA, all of it, was reverse transcribed, so expressed TCRB transcripts were what got sequenced. Here immunoSEQ multiplex PCR was the method, and the copy in TCRdb shows in-frame clones only, minus some. The data contain roughly 150,000 clones, roughly 11% of them singletons. This clone was seen ten or more times. J was trimmed by 13 bases and V by 5 bases; bases with no gene match: 7. The CDR3 is 12 residues long. CDR1 and CDR2 from the germline V gene are SGHVS and FNYEAQ. The chain uses TRBV7-6 and TRBJ2-1; 8 bases map to TRBD2. Specimen: central memory CD4+ T cells from blood. This receptor was taken from a man aged 18 to 30 in good health. For the CDR3, the DNA is TGTGCCAGCAGCGCCTTAGCGGGATCTCAGTTCTTC. It yields the protein CASSALAGSQFF.